Listed below are T cell receptor beta chains from one sample, sequenced in a study of identical twins. TCRdb used MiXCR to reprocess the 5' RACE reads, holding one entry per CDR3 protein. There are 350,000 to 450,000 distinct CDR3 sequences in the sample; around 18% occur only once, and approximately 12% lies in the top ten. The sequencing input was naive T cells sorted from blood. The source is a man aged 50 or older in good health. Both conserved end residues are part of each CDR3. A D gene is named only where the DNA matches it firmly. Rows give clone size only sometimes, using once, few, many, or a class for an expanded clone.

>NA|TRBJ2-7|many|TRBV12-3/TRBV12-4
TGTGCCAGCAGTCCGTTCGGTTCCAACTCCTACGAGCAGTACTTC
CASSPFGSNSYEQYF
>NA|TRBJ1-1|few|TRBV29-1
TGCAGCGTCGAGTGGGAGGTGGGGGTGACTTTCTTT
CSVEWEVGVTFF
>TRBD1|TRBJ2-7|many|TRBV6-1
TGTGCCAGCTGCCGACAGGGAAGATCCTACGAGCAGTACTTC
CASCRQGRSYEQYF
>NA|TRBJ2-5|many|TRBV5-5
TGTGCCAGCAGCTCTATTGGGGGGGGCGGGTTGGAGACCCAGTACTTC
CASSSIGGGGLETQYF
>NA|TRBJ2-3|NA|TRBV4-1
TGCGCCAGCAGCCAAGATCCCAGGGGTAGGAGCACAGATACGCAGTATTTT
CASSQDPRGRSTDTQYF
>NA|TRBJ2-2|NA|TRBV24-1
TGTGCCACCTCAAGGGCAGGGATGAACACCGGGGAGCTGTTTTTT
CATSRAGMNTGELFF
>NA|TRBJ1-1|NA|TRBV29-1
TGCAGCGTACGAAGGGGGGCCACTGAAGCTTTCTTT
CSVRRGATEAFF
>TRBD2|TRBJ2-1|few|TRBV20-1
TGCAGTGCTAGAGAGACTAGCGGGCCTTACAATGAGCAGTTCTTC
CSARETSGPYNEQFF
>NA|TRBJ1-1|NA|TRBV5-5
TGTGCCAGCAGCTGGAGGGTGGCGAACACTGAAGCTTTCTTT
CASSWRVANTEAFF
>NA|TRBJ2-2|few|TRBV10-2
TGCGCCAACAGGGCCCAGCCCACCGGGGAGCTGTTTTTT
CANRAQPTGELFF
>NA|TRBJ2-1|few|TRBV6-2/TRBV6-3
TGTGCCAGCAGTCCTTGGGCAGGGGACAATGAGCAGTTCTTC
CASSPWAGDNEQFF
>NA|TRBJ2-1|few|TRBV6-2/TRBV6-3
TGTGCCAGCAGCCGCTCGGCGGGAAGCTCCTACAATGAGCAGTTCTTC
CASSRSAGSSYNEQFF
>NA|TRBJ1-1|NA|TRBV7-9
TGTGCCAGCAGCTCCAGGGAATTATCTGAAGCTTTCTTT
CASSSRELSEAFF
>NA|TRBJ2-7|few|TRBV9
TGTGCCAGCAGCGTAGGTATGGGGGACGAGCAGTACTTC
CASSVGMGDEQYF
>NA|TRBJ2-5|many|TRBV27
TGTGCCAGCAGTGAGAACAGGGTGGATTTAGAGACCCAGTACTTC
CASSENRVDLETQYF
>NA|TRBJ2-3|NA|TRBV24-1
TGTGCCACCAGTGATTCGAAGTGGGAAACAGATACGCAGTATTTT
CATSDSKWETDTQYF
>TRBD2|TRBJ2-1|few|TRBV5-1
TGCGCCAGCAGCTTGGATGCTAGCGGTTACAATGAGCAGTTCTTC
CASSLDASGYNEQFF
>TRBD2|TRBJ2-2|few|TRBV11-2
TGTGCCAGCAGCTTAGTGGGTCTAGCGGGGGTGAACACCGGGGAGCTGTTTTTT
CASSLVGLAGVNTGELFF
>NA|TRBJ1-3|NA|TRBV12-3/TRBV12-4
TGTGCCAGCAGTTTGGCTAAACTCGGAAACACCATATATTTT
CASSLAKLGNTIYF
>NA|TRBJ2-6|many|TRBV5-1
TGCGCCAGCAGCTTGGAACAGTCTGGGGCCAACGTCCTGACTTTC
CASSLEQSGANVLTF
>NA|TRBJ2-1|many|TRBV4-3
TGCGCCAGCAGCCAAGATCTTGTCGGGCAGGGCCTTTTAGGTGAGCAGTTCTTC
CASSQDLVGQGLLGEQFF
>NA|TRBJ2-1|NA|TRBV5-1
TGCGCCAGCAGCTTGGCCTCAGGGCTGGGCAATGAGCAGTTCTTC
CASSLASGLGNEQFF
>TRBD2|TRBJ2-7|NA|TRBV4-1
TGCGCCAGCAGCCAAGATGGGACTAGCGGGGGGTACGAGCAGTACTTC
CASSQDGTSGGYEQYF
>NA|TRBJ2-7|many|TRBV6-4
TGTGCCAACCCGGGACAAGTCTCCTACGAGCAGTACTTC
CANPGQVSYEQYF
>NA|TRBJ1-3|NA|TRBV19
TGTGCCAGTAGTACATGGACAGCTGGAAACACCATATATTTT
CASSTWTAGNTIYF
>NA|TRBJ2-5|NA|TRBV7-9
TGTGCCAGCAGCTTCACGCGGGTATCCCAAGAGACCCAGTACTTC
CASSFTRVSQETQYF
>NA|TRBJ2-5|NA|TRBV10-3
TGTGCCATCAAAAATAATGGTCCCCAAGAGACCCAGTACTTC
CAIKNNGPQETQYF
>NA|TRBJ2-5|NA|TRBV4-1
TGCGCCAGCAGCCAATTAGGGATAGGAGAGACCCAGTACTTC
CASSQLGIGETQYF
>NA|TRBJ2-1|few|TRBV29-1
TGCAGCGTTGTGGGAGATGGGTTATACGGTGAGCAGTTCTTC
CSVVGDGLYGEQFF
>NA|TRBJ2-1|NA|TRBV19
TGTGCCACCTCACAGATTTCTCACAATGAGCAGTTCTTC
CATSQISHNEQFF
>NA|TRBJ2-7|few|TRBV15
TGTGCCACCAGCAGAGATGTCGGTCACGAGCAGTACTTC
CATSRDVGHEQYF
>NA|TRBJ1-5|NA|TRBV20-1
TGCAGTGCTAGGCGAGGTGCGGGTTATAGCAATCAGCCCCAGCATTTT
CSARRGAGYSNQPQHF
>TRBD2|TRBJ2-1|many|TRBV6-2/TRBV6-3
TGTGCCAGCAGTGCGACTAGCGGGGCTTACAATGAGCAGTTCTTC
CASSATSGAYNEQFF
>NA|TRBJ2-1|NA|TRBV5-6
TGTGCCAGCAGCCCCCGGGGCATCCATGAGCAGTTCTTC
CASSPRGIHEQFF
>TRBD1|TRBJ1-2|few|TRBV11-2
TGTGCCAGCAGCGAAGGACAGGAATATGGCTACACCTTC
CASSEGQEYGYTF
>TRBD1|TRBJ2-2|few|TRBV7-9
TGTGCCAGTAACCCTGACAGGGCTGACACCGGGGAGCTGTTTTTT
CASNPDRADTGELFF
>NA|TRBJ2-3|few|TRBV5-1
TGCGCCAGCAGCTTGACCAGACCTAGCACAGATACGCAGTATTTT
CASSLTRPSTDTQYF
>TRBD2|TRBJ2-1|NA|TRBV24-1
TGTGCCACCAGTGATTTCCCTAGCGGGAGCTCCTACAATGAGCAGTTCTTC
CATSDFPSGSSYNEQFF
>NA|TRBJ2-5|NA|TRBV6-5
TGTGCCAGCAGTTCCCAGGGAAGGGAAGAGGCCCAGTACTTC
CASSSQGREEAQYF
>NA|TRBJ2-1|NA|TRBV18
TGTGCCAGCTCAACCCGACGGGTGGCGGACAATGAGCAGTTCTTC
CASSTRRVADNEQFF
>TRBD1|TRBJ2-5|few|TRBV7-9
TGTGCCAGCAGCCCCGGGACAGGGAGCGAGACCCAGTACTTC
CASSPGTGSETQYF
>NA|TRBJ2-2|many|TRBV4-3
TGCGCCAGCAGCCAAGAAGAGCGCCCCACGAACACCGGGGAGCTGTTTTTT
CASSQEERPTNTGELFF
>TRBD1|TRBJ1-2|many|TRBV12-3/TRBV12-4
TGTGCCAGCAGCCTCGACAGGGGGAGTTATGGCTACACCTTC
CASSLDRGSYGYTF
>TRBD1|TRBJ2-2|many|TRBV29-1
TGCAGCGTCCTTACCGGGACAGGGGGCCTCACCGGGGAGCTGTTTTTT
CSVLTGTGGLTGELFF
>TRBD1|TRBJ1-4|many|TRBV9
TGTGCCAGCAGCGTATCGCACAGGGGGCGCGGGAAACTGTTTTTT
CASSVSHRGRGKLFF
>NA|TRBJ2-7|NA|TRBV20-1
TGCAGTGCTCTGACTAGTCACGAGCAGTACTTC
CSALTSHEQYF
>NA|TRBJ1-5|NA|TRBV12-3/TRBV12-4
TGTGCCAGCAGCCCACAGTCGAGCAATCAGCCCCAGCATTTT
CASSPQSSNQPQHF
>NA|TRBJ2-1|NA|TRBV6-5
TGTGCCAGCAGGTCCGGGGGCTATGAGCAGTTCTTC
CASRSGGYEQFF
>NA|TRBJ2-1|NA|TRBV24-1
TGTGCCACCAGTGATTTTTTGGACAATGAGCAGTTCTTC
CATSDFLDNEQFF
>NA|TRBJ2-6|many|TRBV12-3/TRBV12-4
TGTGCCAGCAGTCAGCAGGGATTCGGGGCCAACGTCCTGACTTTC
CASSQQGFGANVLTF
>NA|TRBJ1-6|many|TRBV9
TGTGCCAGCAGCGATCACCAGGGTTGGGATTCACCCCTCCACTTT
CASSDHQGWDSPLHF
>TRBD2|TRBJ2-5|many|TRBV4-2
TGTGCCAGCAGCCAAGATAGTGGACTAGCGGGGACCCAGTACTTC
CASSQDSGLAGTQYF
>NA|TRBJ1-2|NA|TRBV5-1
TGCGCCAGCAGCTTGGAGGCCGAGGATAACTATGGCTACACCTTC
CASSLEAEDNYGYTF
>TRBD2|TRBJ2-3|NA|TRBV5-1
TGCGCCAGCATGGCTAGCGGGGACTTCACAGATACGCAGTATTTT
CASMASGDFTDTQYF